This T cell receptor beta chain is from a study of T cells in tuberculosis. In the study overall: Sequenced TCRs come from CD1B-GMM tetramer-binding T cells. This South African cohort compared adolescents with or without latent tuberculosis against adults with active tuberculosis. Broader study findings: Active tuberculosis patients had shorter CDR3-alpha; the beta difference was nonsignificant.

Trimming cost V 6 bases and J 3 bases; bases outside gene matches: 5. CDR1 and CDR2 from the germline V gene are SQVTM and ANQGSEA. The CDR3 has 13 amino acids. Generated by immunoSEQ multiplex PCR, the TCRdb table keeps only in-frame clones and is missing some. This table has about 41,000 clones, 95% appearing once. Details on this clone: The target antigen is unknown.

Unsorted cryopreserved PBMC were sequenced, averaging around 94,000 T cells per clinical donor. The chain carries TRBV29-1 and TRBJ1-5; TRBD1 aligns across 7 bases. This receptor was taken from a donor between 10 and 35 years old with latent tuberculosis or without tuberculosis infection. The sequenced material came from PBMCs. CDR3 sequence: CSVAGQVNQPQHF. The CDR3 DNA reads TGCAGCGTGGCCGGACAGGTCAATCAGCCCCAGCATTTT.